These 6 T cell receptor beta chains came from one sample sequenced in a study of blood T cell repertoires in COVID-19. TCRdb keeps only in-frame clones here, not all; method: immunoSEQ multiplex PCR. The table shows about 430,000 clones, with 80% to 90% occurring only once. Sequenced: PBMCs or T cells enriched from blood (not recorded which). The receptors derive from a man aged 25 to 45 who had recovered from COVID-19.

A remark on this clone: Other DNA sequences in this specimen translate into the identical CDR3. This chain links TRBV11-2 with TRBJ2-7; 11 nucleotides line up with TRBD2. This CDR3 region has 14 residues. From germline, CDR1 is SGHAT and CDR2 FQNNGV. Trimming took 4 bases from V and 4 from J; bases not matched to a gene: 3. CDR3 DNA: TGTGCCAGCAGCTCTACTAGCGGGAGTTACGAGCAGTACTTC. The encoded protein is CASSSTSGSYEQYF.

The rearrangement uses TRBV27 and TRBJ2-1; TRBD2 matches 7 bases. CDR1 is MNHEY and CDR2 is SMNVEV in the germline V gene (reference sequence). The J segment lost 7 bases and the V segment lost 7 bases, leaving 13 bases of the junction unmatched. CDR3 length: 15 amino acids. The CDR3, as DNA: TGTGCCAGCACGACTGGGACTACCGGACCAAATGAGCAGTTCTTC. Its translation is CASTTGTTGPNEQFF.

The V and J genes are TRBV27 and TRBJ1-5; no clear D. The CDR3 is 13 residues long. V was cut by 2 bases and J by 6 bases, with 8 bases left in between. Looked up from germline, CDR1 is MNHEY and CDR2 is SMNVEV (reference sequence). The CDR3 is CASSLRVGQPQHF. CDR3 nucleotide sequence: TGTGCCAGCAGTTTACGGGTTGGTCAGCCCCAGCATTTT.

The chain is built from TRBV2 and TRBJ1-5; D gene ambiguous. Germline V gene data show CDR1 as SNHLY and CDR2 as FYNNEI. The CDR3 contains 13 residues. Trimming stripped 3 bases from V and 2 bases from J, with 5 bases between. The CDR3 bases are TGTGCCAGCAGTGACTTTGGCAATCAGCCCCAGCATTTT. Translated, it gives CASSDFGNQPQHF.

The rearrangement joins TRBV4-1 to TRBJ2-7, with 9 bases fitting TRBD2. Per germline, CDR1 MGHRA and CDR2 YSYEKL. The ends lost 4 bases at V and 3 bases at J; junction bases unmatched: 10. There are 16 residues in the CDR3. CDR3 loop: CASSPPGTSRYYEQYF. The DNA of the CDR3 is TGCGCCAGCAGCCCTCCCGGGACTAGCAGGTACTACGAGCAGTACTTC.

CDR3 DNA sequence: TGTGCCAGCACTGACACAGGGGGCAGCAATCAGCCCCAGCATTTT. Its translation is CASTDTGGSNQPQHF. The chain recombines TRBV2 with TRBJ1-5, with 9 bases fitting TRBD1. From germline, CDR1 is SNHLY and CDR2 FYNNEI. This CDR3 has 15 residues. Trimming took 7 bases from V and 1 from J; bases not matched to a gene: 5.